One sample yielded the 20 T cell receptor beta chains listed below, sequenced in a study of blood T cells in healthy people across ages. Together with a sample-barcoded 5' primer, a J-beta primer mix was included in a second PCR lasting about 6 to 11 cycles. TCRdb fed the 5' RACE reads into MiXCR, producing one record per CDR3 protein. The sample has about 1.6 million distinct CDR3 sequences, 30% to 40% seen once. The sequenced sample consisted of blood. Receptor source: a woman in her twenties or thirties in good health.

This clonotype has a handful of counts. The chain carries TRBV20-1 and TRBJ2-1; 7 bases agree with TRBD1. J was trimmed by 2 bases and V by 0 bases; bases with no gene match: 10. Per germline, CDR1 DFQATT and CDR2 SNEGSKA (reference sequence). This CDR3 has 17 residues. The CDR3 region has the DNA TGCAGTGCTAGAGACAACTCCAGGGGGATGACCTACAATGAGCAGTTCTTC. Amino acids: CSARDNSRGMTYNEQFF.

This clonotype was recorded at least ten times. The chain is built from TRBV5-1 and TRBJ2-1, with 9 bases lining up with TRBD2. CDR1 is SGHRS and CDR2 is YFSETQ in the germline V gene. V lost 3 bases to trimming and J lost 5 bases; unmatched junction nucleotides: 3. The CDR3 length is 14 residues. The CDR3 protein is CASSYVAGDNEQFF. CDR3 nucleotide sequence: TGCGCCAGCAGCTACGTAGCGGGGGACAATGAGCAGTTCTTC.

This clonotype was recorded at least ten times. The chain combines TRBV27 with TRBJ2-5; a possible D gene is TRBD2 (5 bases). The germline gives CDR1 MNHEY, CDR2 SMNVEV (reference sequence). The CDR3 sequence is 13 residues long. Trimming cost V 5 bases and J 2 bases, with 9 bases left between them. The CDR3 loop reads CASSIRDQETQYF. CDR3 in DNA: TGTGCCAGCAGTATCCGGGATCAAGAGACCCAGTACTTC.

This chain uses TRBV2 with TRBJ2-7; 8 bases are a match to TRBD1. Near its end, the DNA agrees better with TRBJ2-1, so the J call may be wrong. The germline V gene has CDR1 SNHLY and CDR2 FYNNEI. The CDR3 is 14 amino acids. Written as DNA, the CDR3 is TGTGCCAGCAGTGAAACGACAGGGGTCAATGAGCAGTTCTTC. Translating gives CASSETTGVNEQFF.

This clonotype was seen more than once but under ten times. The genes are TRBV5-1 and TRBJ1-4; tentative D call: TRBD1 (6 bases). V lost 4 bases and J lost 8, with 15 bases in between. The CDR3 is 14 amino acids. The V gene's germline CDR1 is SGHRS and CDR2 YFSETQ. CDR3 in amino acids: CASSEGRGDEKLFF. The CDR3 nucleotides are TGCGCCAGCAGCGAGGGCAGGGGAGACGAAAAACTGTTTTTT.

The genes are TRBV6-2 or TRBV6-3 and TRBJ2-6; possibly TRBD2 for D (6 bases). The length of the CDR3 is 18 residues. The germline V gene encodes CDR1 MNHEY and CDR2 SVGEGT. V lost 6 bases and J lost 4, with 22 bases in between. CDR3 sequence: CASSLRSLAGKGANVLTF. Written as DNA, the CDR3 is TGTGCCAGCAGCCTCAGAAGCTTGGCGGGGAAAGGGGCCAACGTCCTGACTTTC.

This clonotype was detected only a few times. The V gene is TRBV29-1, the J gene TRBJ2-7; no clear D. This CDR3 has 11 amino acids. V was clipped by 5 bases and J by 3 bases, with 8 bases between them. Germline V gene sequence: CDR1 SQVTM, CDR2 ANQGSEA. The CDR3 sequence is CSVTGGYEQYF. The CDR3 DNA reads TGCAGCGTTACGGGTGGCTACGAGCAGTACTTC.

A note on this clonotype: Germline and junction disagree at one end, which may indicate a read error. The CDR3 is CASSFGLNQLQHF. CDR3 nucleotide sequence: TGTGCCAGCAGTTTCGGGTTGAATCAGCTCCAGCATTTT. V usage is TRBV12-3 or TRBV12-4 and J usage is TRBJ1-5; no firm D call. This CDR3 has 13 amino acids.

This sequence joins TRBV6-1 and TRBJ1-5, with D unresolved. Germline V gives CDR1 MNHNS, CDR2 SASEGT. The V end lost 2 bases, the J end lost 6 bases, and 5 bases lay between the germline ends. This CDR3 is built from 12 residues. CDR3 protein: CASSEFSQPQHF. CDR3 in DNA: TGTGCCAGCAGTGAATTTAGTCAGCCCCAGCATTTT.

This clonotype was recorded a few times. V gene TRBV20-1 combines with J gene TRBJ2-7, with 9 bases identical to TRBD2. V lost 6 bases, J lost 3 bases, and 9 bases stayed unmatched. CDR3 size: 14 residues. Per the germline V gene, CDR1 is DFQATT and CDR2 is SNEGSKA (reference sequence). The CDR3 DNA sequence: TGCAGTGCCGAGGGAGGAGCGGGGGGCTACGAGCAGTACTTC. Residues: CSAEGGAGGYEQYF.

The chain employs TRBV5-1 and TRBJ1-2; TRBD1 agrees at 8 bases. The CDR3 covers 14 residues. Germline loops: CDR1 SGHRS, CDR2 YFSETQ. Trimming took 2 bases from V and 3 from J; bases not matched to a gene: 3. The CDR3, as DNA: TGCGCCAGCAGCTTCATACAGGGGGACTATGGCTACACCTTC. It specifies CASSFIQGDYGYTF. The entire variable domain, with the rest obtained from reference TRBV5-1 and TRBJ1-2, is as follows: KAGVTQTPRYLIKTRGQQVTLSCSPISGHRSVSWYQQTPGQGLQFLFEYFSETQRNKGNFPGRFSGRQFSNSRSEMNVSTLELGDSALYLCASSFIQGDYGYTFGSGTRLTVV.

This clonotype has ten or more counts. This chain connects TRBV5-5 to TRBJ2-7, with 10 bases aligning to TRBD1. Germline CDR1 and CDR2: SGHKS and YYEKEE (reference sequence). The CDR3 is made up of 14 amino acids. The junction had 3 bases not matched to a gene; V was cut back by 2 bases and J by 4 bases. CDR3 in amino acids: CASSFGTGEYEQYF. The CDR3 region has the DNA TGTGCCAGCAGCTTTGGGACAGGGGAATACGAGCAGTACTTC.

The chain is built from TRBV24-1 and TRBJ2-3; tentatively, D is TRBD2 (5 bases). The CDR3 is 13 residues long. The V end was cut by 3 bases, the J end by 6 bases, with 9 bases between. Germline lookup yields CDR1 KGHDR and CDR2 SFDVKD. CDR3 region: CATSDPPGDTQYF. CDR3 in DNA: TGTGCCACCAGTGATCCCCCGGGGGATACGCAGTATTTT.

The sample holds many counts of this clonotype. The chain combines TRBV4-1 with TRBJ2-5, with D perhaps being TRBD1 or TRBD2 (5 bases each). Germline CDR1 is MGHRA and CDR2 is YSYEKL. The CDR3 loop spans 15 amino acids. Trimming took 3 bases from V and 1 from J, leaving 12 bases between them. The CDR3 region is CASSQPRGVQETQYF. CDR3 DNA: TGCGCCAGCAGCCAGCCCCGGGGCGTCCAAGAGACCCAGTACTTC.

This sequence joins TRBV6-1 and TRBJ1-1; no clear D. The CDR3 is 15 residues long. The germline V and J ends were trimmed by 2 bases and 3 bases, with 13 bases remaining between them. Germline V lookup: CDR1 MNHNS, CDR2 SASEGT. The chain's CDR3 is CASSEKWGYDTEAFF. The CDR3 DNA sequence: TGTGCCAGCAGTGAAAAGTGGGGTTATGACACTGAAGCTTTCTTT.

V is TRBV4-1 and J is TRBJ1-2; D is undetermined. CDR1 is MGHRA, CDR2 YSYEKL, per germline. V was shortened by 1 base and J by 7 bases, with 13 bases between the two germline ends. This CDR3 contains 14 residues. In nucleotides, the CDR3 is TGCGCCAGCAGCCAAGTTCCCTTTGGAGGTGGCTACACCTTC. Translating it yields CASSQVPFGGGYTF.

The chain couples TRBV5-1 to TRBJ1-2, with D hard to call. This CDR3 spans 14 amino acids. The V gene's germline CDR1 is SGHRS and CDR2 YFSETQ. Trimming cost V 0 bases and J 7 bases, with 13 bases left between them. CDR3 DNA sequence: TGCGCCAGCAGCTTGGGCAGCGTAAGCTTTGGCTACACCTTC. The encoded protein is CASSLGSVSFGYTF.

V usage is TRBV20-1 and J usage is TRBJ2-7; 8 nucleotides align to TRBD1. The junction had 10 bases not matched to a gene; V was cut back by 6 bases and J by 6 bases. CDR3 size: 13 residues. The germline V gene encodes CDR1 DFQATT and CDR2 SNEGSKA (reference sequence). The DNA for the CDR3 is TGCAGTGCGAACTTCAGGGGGCGCGTCGAGCAGTACTTC. Translating it yields CSANFRGRVEQYF.

The chain joins TRBV12-5 to TRBJ1-1; 8 bases match TRBD1. V dropped 5 bases and J dropped 12; count of bases not matched to a gene: 5. This CDR3 has 11 amino acids. CDR1 is LGHNT and CDR2 is FRNRAP in the germline V gene. CDR3 sequence: CASGRGQGTFF. CDR3 nucleotide sequence: TGTGCTAGTGGTCGCGGACAGGGAACTTTCTTT. The full variable domain, rest sourced from reference TRBV12-5 and TRBJ1-1, is DARVTQTPRHKVTEMGQEVTMRCQPILGHNTVFWYRQTMMQGLELLAYFRNRAPLDDSGMPKDRFSAEMPDATLATLKIQPSEPRDSAVYFCASGRGQGTFFGQGTRLTVV.

The chain is built from TRBV27 and TRBJ2-3; tentatively, D is TRBD1 (5 bases). CDR3 length: 15 amino acids. The germline CDR1 and CDR2 sequences are MNHEY and SMNVEV (reference sequence). Trimming cost V 4 bases and J 2 bases, with 13 bases left between them. CDR3 DNA sequence: TGTGCCAGCAGTTCGGACACGGACGACACAGATACGCAGTATTTT. Its translation: CASSSDTDDTDTQYF.